Listed here is a single T cell receptor beta chain. What it binds is unknown. Per the germline V gene, CDR1 is SGHTA and CDR2 is FQGNSA. This CDR3 spans 13 amino acids. The V end lost 4 bases, the J end lost 4 bases, and 10 bases lay between the germline ends. This record belongs to a study of CD8+ T cells in alopecia areata. Study results and caveats: Normal scalp showed lower clonality than lesional scalp, especially alopecia totalis/universalis. Possibly as an HLA-related effect, TCR sharing across patients appeared less clear than in mice.

Extracted RNA was reverse transcribed into cDNA, the sequencing template. Data came from immunoSEQ multiplex PCR; TCRdb stores just in-frame clones and leaves some out. The sample includes some 110,000 clones, under 40% of them seen just once. Sequenced: CD4+ T cells sorted from blood. This sequence joins TRBV7-2 and TRBJ2-5, with unresolved D. The clonotype originates from a human donor with alopecia areata. CDR3 residues: CASSSSNAETQYF. The CDR3, as DNA: TGTGCCAGCAGCTCTTCCAACGCAGAGACCCAGTACTTC. The full variable domain, in which reference TRBV7-2 and TRBJ2-5 provide the parts outside the CDR3, is GAGVSQSPSNKVTEKGKDVELRCDPISGHTALYWYRQSLGQGLEFLIYFQGNSAPDKSGLPSDRFSAERTGGSVSTLTIQRTQQEDSAVYLCASSSSNAETQYFGPGTRLLVL.